This is a list of T cell receptor beta chains from one sample in a study of cytomegalovirus exposure and HLA in healthy donors. Clones were read by immunoSEQ multiplex PCR, and TCRdb kept only the in-frame ones, dropping some. The profile shows 130,000 or so clones, 70% to 85% of them singletons. Material for sequencing was PBMCs. The receptors stem from a woman aged 35 to 49 in good health and CMV-seronegative. Each CDR3 is given with its conserved first and last residue. Fields, in order: V gene, J gene, CDR3 length, CDR3 protein.

TRBV27	TRBJ2-7	13	CASSFFGSYEQYF
TRBV5-5	TRBJ2-7	18	CASSGQGWLAGESYEQYF
TRBV9	TRBJ2-1	16	CASSVVEQGSHNEQFF
TRBV11-2	TRBJ2-7	16	CASSSSTSGSRYEQYF
TRBV2	TRBJ1-6	12	CASFGGNSPLHF
TRBV9	TRBJ2-2	18	CASSVLAGGPSGTGELFF
TRBV6-1	TRBJ2-5	14	CASRLGQPQETQYF
TRBV5-1	TRBJ2-7	14	CASSLELAGYEQYF
TRBV7-2	TRBJ2-3	11	CASSSVDTQYF
TRBV25-1	TRBJ2-1	18	CASSEYSAGPFKYNEQFF
TRBV4-2	TRBJ2-2	15	CASSREGGNTGELFF
TRBV6-5	TRBJ1-2	15	CASSYNVAEADGYTF
TRBV16	TRBJ2-1	16	CASSQSGRGSYNEQFF
TRBV5-1	TRBJ1-2	14	CASTLRTGFYGYTF
TRBV5-1	TRBJ1-2	12	CASSLQGDGYTF
TRBV28	TRBJ2-1	16	CASSLISGGLYNEQFF
TRBV18	TRBJ2-1	16	CASSPRPGQSYNEQFF
TRBV7-9	TRBJ2-6	18	CASSSPGKGGPGANVLTF
TRBV7-3	TRBJ2-2	13	CASSLMGGGELFF
TRBV19	TRBJ2-7	15	CASSLPGTSAYEQYF
TRBV7-9	TRBJ1-1	13	CASSSQQNTEAFF
TRBV7-3	TRBJ2-1	16	CASSFSGTTAYNEQFF
TRBV5-6	TRBJ2-1	13	CASSLEGGLEQFF
TRBV11-2	TRBJ2-4	16	CASSLQPGTGKNIQYF
TRBV28	TRBJ2-1	12	CASSSDIDEQFF
TRBV7-9	TRBJ1-4	16	CASSLYGGARFEKLFF
TRBV5-1	TRBJ1-4	16	CASSRQTEFANEKLFF
TRBV7-2	TRBJ2-5	15	CASSLQTSGRETQYF
TRBV6-5	TRBJ1-2	13	CASSYAGAGGYTF
TRBV2	TRBJ2-5	11	CASTVSETQYF
TRBV9	TRBJ2-3	16	CASSVVGTGGTDTQYF
TRBV5-1	TRBJ2-5	15	CASSLDRGVGETQYF
TRBV4-3	TRBJ1-4	17	CASSQVLSDRSWEKLFF
TRBV28	TRBJ2-1	16	CASSHRLAPNYNEQFF
TRBV2	TRBJ2-1	15	CASSGSPSSYNEQFF
TRBV5-1	TRBJ1-4	13	CASSLTGVEKLFF
TRBV12-5	TRBJ1-1	13	CASGRTDRTEAFF
TRBV27	TRBJ2-1	15	CASSPFLAGYNEQFF
TRBV4-3	TRBJ1-5	16	CASSPDKGGYSQPQHF
TRBV18	TRBJ2-5	13	CASSPGQGETQYF
TRBV28	TRBJ2-5	15	CASSLVQGTQETQYF
TRBV6-6	TRBJ1-1	15	CASSYFTGKNTEAFF
TRBV10-2	.	14	CASSGQGVSYEQYF
TRBV4-2	TRBJ2-7	15	CASSQLSLAGVEQYF
TRBV5-6	TRBJ2-2	17	CASSSDLAGALTGELFF
TRBV9	TRBJ2-3	14	CASSVGRWADTQYF
TRBV2	TRBJ1-2	13	CAAPREGYYGYTF
TRBV5-6	TRBJ1-1	13	CASSLGLTLRTFF
TRBV19	TRBJ2-1	13	CASSITRAGEQFF
TRBV30	TRBJ2-2	15	CAWSVRGGITGELFF